This record covers a single T cell receptor beta chain. These data come from a study of blood T cell repertoires in COVID-19. V lost 5 bases and J lost 3, with 13 bases in between. This CDR3 is built from 14 residues. Germline CDR1 is LNHNV and CDR2 is YYDKDF (reference sequence). Profiled with immunoSEQ multiplex PCR; TCRdb holds only in-frame clones, not every one. This sample yields some 200,000 clones, of which 84% are seen a single time; over 13% belongs to the top ten. The specimen was peripheral blood. The clonotype comes from a man between 25 and 39 years old with active or convalescent COVID-19. V is TRBV15 and J is TRBJ1-1, with D perhaps matching TRBD1 (5 bases). The CDR3 reads CATSGRWGDTEAFF. Written as DNA, the CDR3 is TGTGCCACCAGCGGCCGATGGGGGGACACTGAAGCTTTCTTT.